This paragraph covers one T cell receptor (beta chain) sequence. Its antigen target is currently unknown. There are no base qualities to consult, and no much larger clone falls within one base. The immunoSEQ Assay, a bias-controlled multiplex PCR, was used to amplify TCRbeta CDR3 regions from genomic DNA. Turning to the authors' computational methods: The number of nucleated cells in each sample was estimated by amplification of reference gene primers within the assay. To quantify the absolute abundance of each unique TCRbeta CDR3 rearrangement, sequence reads were collapsed and filtered. For each sample, productive Simpson clonality was calculated by taking the square root of Simpson's diversity index across productive rearrangements. Drawn from immuneACCESS, this table holds only the in-frame rearrangements with V and J called that TCRdb kept. Clones are partly lost; checked studies trace under half to an unresolved V gene and leave the rest unexplained. Clone size and V and J calls were adopted from that table, with D and trimming inferred from the DNA. The sample profile shows some 190,000 clones; about 80% of them were found once. The top ten hold roughly 8.7% of the sample.

This record belongs to a study of blood T cell repertoires in COVID-19 (dated by TCRdb to the early 2020s). Study-wide context: Samples covering the acute and convalescent phases of COVID-19 were provided by collaborators in the United States, Italy and Spain. Subjects who had been exposed to COVID-19, were actively infected with it, or had recovered from it provided the deeply sampled blood TCRbeta repertoires that made up the dataset. The prospective study material was composed of cDNA or gDNA derived from T cells, B-cell-depleted T cells, or PBMCs. Where HLA class I and class II types were available, the types were taken from metadata supplied by the sample provider, not from assay-based typing. The repertoires were released in a freely available public database meant as a resource for research on the immune response to SARS-CoV-2. Sample metadata almost always included a de-identified subject ID, COVID-19 status, age in years and sex. The samples were drawn from two sources: the first 160 participants of the ongoing ImmuneRACE study, and over 950 subjects contributed by 6 global collaborators. The paper as a whole reports these results and caveats: The amount of clinical and demographic metadata varied by source and participant and was provided uncurated.

Each collaborating institution followed its own protocols to collect whole blood in K2EDTA tubes. For TCRbeta analysis, collaborators shipped samples as frozen whole blood, isolated PBMCs, or DNA extracted from either of those sample types. The germline V gene (reference sequence) yields LGHDT for CDR1 and YNNKEL for CDR2. Trimming removed 1 base from V and 5 bases from J; the gene matches leave 11 bases unexplained. There are 17 amino acids in the CDR3, from cysteine to phenylalanine inclusive. CDR3 DNA is the only sequence kept; it has 51 bases, read in frame from the first base. Sequenced material: peripheral blood. The receptor's source is a woman aged 50 to 60 with active or convalescent COVID-19. The rearranged chain carries TRBV3-1 (or the pseudogene TRBV3-2) and TRBJ1-1, with 9 junctional bases fitting TRBD1. The CDR3 region has the sequence CASSQVGRNRGRTEAFF. The DNA sequence is as follows: TGTGCCAGCAGCCAAGTGGGAAGGAACAGGGGGCGGACTGAAGCTTTCTTT.